A single T cell receptor (beta chain) is shown here with its context. Clones were sequenced by immunoSEQ multiplex PCR, and TCRdb holds only the in-frame ones, with some missing. The table has some 300,000 clones, 80% to 90% seen once; the top ten hold 6% to 8%. The data were obtained in a study of blood T cell repertoires in COVID-19. J lost 11 bases, V lost 2 bases, and 14 bases had no gene match. The CDR3 has 16 residues. The V gene's germline CDR1 is SGDLS and CDR2 YYNGEE. The V and J genes are TRBV9 and TRBJ2-1; TRBD2 matches 9 bases. The specimen was peripheral blood. This receptor was obtained from a woman between 45 and 65 years old with COVID-19, enrolled during active disease. The CDR3 here is CASSVSTRTSDHKQFF. DNA for the CDR3: TGTGCCAGCAGCGTTTCGACCCGGACTAGCGACCACAAGCAGTTCTTC.